One and the same sample provided the 30 T cell receptor beta chains below, sequenced in a study of T-cell memory formation after mild COVID-19 (TCRdb year 2021). Library preparation employed 5' RACE. TCRdb records Illumina NovaSeq 6000 as the sequencer. TCRdb trimmed the raw reads at Q25, called clones with MiXCR and kept productive beta chains. Rows are unified per CDR3 protein, each entry keeping the most common DNA and genes. The sample table contains hundreds of thousands of distinct CDR3 sequences; only one count was recorded for around 15% of them. The top ten constitute less than 25% of the sample. Sequenced material: PBMCs or a T cell subset sorted from them (not recorded which). The receptor set was obtained from a man between 18 and 35 years old who had mild COVID-19 (a few samples of this study predate the infection). The sample titles of this study are shuffled in the database, so cell type and time point are left out; the donor was told from shared clones.

V usage is TRBV4-3 and J usage is TRBJ1-6; 8 bases are a match to TRBD1. J gave up 9 bases and V 6 bases, and 10 bases lay outside the gene matches. The CDR3 contains 15 residues. CDR1 is LGHNA and CDR2 is YSLEER in the germline V gene. CDR3: CASRVSDRVGSPLHF. CDR3 nucleotides: TGCGCCAGCAGAGTTTCGGACAGGGTAGGTTCACCCCTCCACTTT.

The V call is TRBV20-1, the J call TRBJ2-3; D is ambiguous. The CDR3 loop spans 14 amino acids. V was shortened by 0 bases and J by 0 bases, with 7 bases between the two germline ends. Per the germline V gene, CDR1 is DFQATT and CDR2 is SNEGSKA (reference sequence). Here the CDR3 DNA reads TGCAGTGCTAGAGATAGCCGTAGCACAGATACGCAGTATTTT. Translation: CSARDSRSTDTQYF.

This clonotype was seen a handful of times. This chain joins TRBV10-1 and TRBJ2-1; TRBD1 matches at 9 bases. Germline CDR1 is WNHNN and CDR2 is SYGVQD (reference sequence). The J segment lost 9 bases and the V segment lost 10 bases, leaving 10 bases of the junction unmatched. CDR3 size: 13 residues. CDR3 sequence reads: CATAGTGNGEQFF. DNA of the CDR3: TGCGCCACCGCCGGGACAGGGAACGGTGAGCAGTTCTTC.

This clonotype showed up just a few times. The gene calls are TRBV7-2 and TRBJ1-5; possibly TRBD1 for D (5 bases). Germline CDR1 and CDR2: SGHTA and FQGNSA. V was trimmed by 4 bases and J by 7 bases, leaving 17 bases between them. This CDR3 has 15 amino acids. The chain's CDR3 is CASSSQQGGDQPQHF. The CDR3 DNA reads TGTGCCAGCAGCTCGCAGCAGGGAGGAGACCAGCCCCAGCATTTT.

This clonotype was counted only a few times. This rearrangement joins TRBV12-3 or TRBV12-4 to TRBJ2-2; 8 bases align to TRBD1. This CDR3 comprises 16 residues. V lost 3 bases, J lost 3 bases, and 6 bases stayed unmatched. Written as DNA, the CDR3 is TGTGCCAGCAGTTTCCAAGGACAGGGATACACCGGGGAGCTGTTTTTT. Amino acids: CASSFQGQGYTGELFF.

In its sample, this clonotype was seen a few times. The chain is built from TRBV5-5 and TRBJ2-3; 14 nucleotides match TRBD2. Trimming cost V 3 bases and J 2 bases; bases outside gene matches: 5. CDR1 and CDR2 (germline): SGHKS, YYEKEE (reference sequence). The CDR3 loop spans 17 amino acids. The CDR3 is CASSSGLAGGHTDTQYF. The CDR3 nucleotides are TGTGCCAGCAGCTCTGGACTAGCGGGGGGCCACACAGATACGCAGTATTTT.

This clonotype was recorded once. The rearrangement joins TRBV7-8 to TRBJ1-5; D unresolved. The germline V gene encodes CDR1 SGHVS and CDR2 FQNEAQ. This CDR3 has 14 amino acids. The germline V and J ends were trimmed by 5 bases and 3 bases, with 11 bases remaining between them. CDR3 sequence reads: CASSPRTLNQPQHF. The CDR3 nucleotides are TGTGCCAGCAGCCCTCGGACTCTCAATCAGCCCCAGCATTTT.

This clonotype was counted only a few times. J is TRBJ2-3 and V is TRBV7-9; 11 bases are shared with TRBD2. The CDR3 consists of 15 residues. Looked up from germline, CDR1 is SEHNR and CDR2 is FQNEAQ (reference sequence). The junction had 5 bases not matched to a gene; V was cut back by 7 bases and J by 2 bases. This chain's CDR3 is CASNLAGGNTDTQYF. CDR3 in DNA: TGTGCCAGCAATCTAGCGGGGGGAAACACAGATACGCAGTATTTT.

Ten or more counts support this clonotype. The chain couples TRBV9 to TRBJ2-5, with D perhaps assigned TRBD1 or TRBD2 (6 bases each). Trimming cost V 0 bases and J 5 bases, with 11 bases left between them. The CDR3 length is 14 residues. CDR1 is SGDLS and CDR2 is YYNGEE in the germline V gene. The chain's CDR3 is CASSVGGAYETQYF. The CDR3 DNA sequence: TGTGCCAGCAGCGTAGGGGGGGCTTACGAGACCCAGTACTTC.

This clonotype was observed a handful of times. V and J are TRBV4-3 and TRBJ1-1, with 7 bases that match TRBD1. CDR1 and CDR2 from the germline V gene are LGHNA and YSLEER. The CDR3 totals 18 residues. The trim removed 4 bases at V and 0 bases at J, leaving 14 bases unmatched. The CDR3 DNA reads TGCGCCAGCAGCCGGAACATTCAGGGGGGCGGACTGAACACTGAAGCTTTCTTT. Amino acids: CASSRNIQGGGLNTEAFF.

As regards this clonotype: Possible read error: a much larger clone is one base away. This chain links TRBV11-2 with TRBJ1-1; D gene uncertain. V was cut by 5 bases and J by 7 bases, with 17 bases left in between. The CDR3 covers 14 residues. Germline V lookup: CDR1 SGHAT, CDR2 FQNNGV. The CDR3 DNA follows: TGTGCCAGCAGCGCCCGGCACGGGTACTATGAAGCTTTCTTT. It is translated as CASSARHGYYEAFF.

The chain has TRBV12-3 or TRBV12-4 and TRBJ2-5; a weak D match, TRBD2 (6 bases). The CDR3 spans 13 residues. The ends were cut back, 8 bases at V and 2 bases at J, with 12 bases in the middle. This chain's CDR3 is CASQWGVQETQYF. CDR3 sequence (DNA): TGTGCCAGCCAATGGGGGGTTCAAGAGACCCAGTACTTC.

This clonotype was counted between two and nine times. The CDR3: CASSQTGAQETQYF. Written as DNA, the CDR3 is TGCGCCAGCAGCCAGACAGGGGCGCAAGAGACCCAGTACTTC. The chain combines TRBV5-1 with TRBJ2-5; TRBD1 agrees at 8 bases. The ends lost 4 bases at V and 2 bases at J; junction bases unmatched: 4. Germline V gives CDR1 SGHRS, CDR2 YFSETQ. This CDR3 comprises 14 residues.

Only a few counts were recorded for this clonotype. V is TRBV6-2 or TRBV6-3 and J is TRBJ1-1; 7 positions agree with TRBD1. The CDR3 runs 15 residues. V lost 6 bases, J lost 5 bases, and 12 bases stayed unmatched. Germline assignment: CDR1 MNHEY and CDR2 SVGEGT. The CDR3 here is CASSIHRGDRTEAFF. The CDR3 bases are TGTGCCAGCAGCATCCACAGGGGAGATCGGACTGAAGCTTTCTTT.

This clonotype was counted only a few times. V is TRBV24-1 and J is TRBJ2-3, with TRBD1 matching over 7 bases. The CDR3 consists of 13 residues. The ends lost 9 bases at V and 4 bases at J; junction bases unmatched: 6. The germline V gene encodes CDR1 KGHDR and CDR2 SFDVKD. The CDR3 nucleotides are TGTGCCACCCGACCACAGGGGCCAGATACGCAGTATTTT. Translating gives CATRPQGPDTQYF.

This clonotype was seen more than once but under ten times. This sequence joins TRBV10-3 and TRBJ1-2; D possibly corresponds to TRBD1 (5 bases). The germline V gene has CDR1 ENHRY and CDR2 SYGVKD. The CDR3 spans 15 residues. The V gene lost 2 bases and the J gene lost 4 bases, with 14 bases spanning the gap. DNA for the CDR3: TGTGCCATCAGTGAGGACCGGGACGGCCTCTATGGCTACACCTTC. It specifies CAISEDRDGLYGYTF.

This clonotype has only a few counts. The chain combines TRBV7-2 with TRBJ2-7; D is possibly TRBD1 or TRBD2 (5 bases each). The V end lost 0 bases, the J end lost 8 bases, and 17 bases lay between the germline ends. Germline CDR1 reads SGHTA; CDR2 reads FQGNSA. The CDR3 is made up of 15 amino acids. CDR3 sequence reads: CASSLARGQGRKQYF. The CDR3 DNA is TGTGCCAGCAGCTTAGCCAGAGGGCAGGGCAGGAAGCAGTACTTC.

There are many counts of this clonotype. The J gene is TRBJ2-1, the V gene TRBV5-1; D gene ambiguous. Trimming took off 5 bases at V and 6 bases at J, with 18 bases between the two ends. The CDR3 spans 15 residues. Germline V lookup: CDR1 SGHRS, CDR2 YFSETQ. DNA of the CDR3: TGCGCCAGCAGAATCCGGGTCCAGTCGGGCAATGAGCAGTTCTTC. As protein: CASRIRVQSGNEQFF.

Only a few counts were recorded for this clonotype. The V and J genes are TRBV4-3 and TRBJ1-5; tentative D call: TRBD1 (5 bases). Trimming cost V 0 bases and J 4 bases, with 10 bases left between them. Germline CDR1 LGHNA, CDR2 YSLEER. The CDR3 runs to 15 residues. This chain's CDR3 is CASSQDGGVNQPQHF. CDR3 bases: TGCGCCAGCAGCCAAGATGGGGGGGTTAATCAGCCCCAGCATTTT.

This clonotype was detected only a few times. V usage is TRBV14 and J usage is TRBJ2-3; D unresolved. V was cut by 0 bases and J by 10 bases, with 11 bases left in between. CDR1 and CDR2 from the germline V gene are SGHDN and FVKESK. The CDR3 is 13 residues long. CDR3 residues: CASSQDQANPQYF. In DNA form, the CDR3 reads TGTGCCAGCAGCCAAGATCAGGCTAACCCGCAGTATTTT.

This clonotype was counted many times. J is TRBJ2-3 and V is TRBV5-1; no definite D call. CDR3 length: 14 amino acids. Looked up from germline, CDR1 is SGHRS and CDR2 is YFSETQ. Trimming pared 3 bases from V and 2 bases from J, leaving 10 bases between. The CDR3 DNA reads TGCGCCAGCAGCTCCCAGACCCTCACAGATACGCAGTATTTT. Translation: CASSSQTLTDTQYF.

This clonotype was found a few times. The chain has TRBV15 and TRBJ2-7; 12 bases are a match to TRBD1. The CDR3 covers 14 residues. The germline CDR1 and CDR2 sequences are LNHNV and YYDKDF (reference sequence). Trimming at V came to 3 bases and at J to 5 bases, leaving 2 bases not matched to a gene. DNA for the CDR3: TGTGCCACCAGCAGGGGACAGGGGGCTGACGAGCAGTACGTC. Protein product: CATSRGQGADEQYV.

This clonotype was detected ten times or more. In DNA, the CDR3 is TGCGCCAGCAGCTTAGGGGGGGCCCAAGATACGCAGTATTTT. Translated, it gives CASSLGGAQDTQYF. V and J are TRBV5-1 and TRBJ2-3; maybe TRBD2 (7 bases). The length of the CDR3 is 14 residues. Germline values: CDR1 SGHRS, CDR2 YFSETQ. V shed 2 bases and J shed 5 bases, with 12 bases lying between them.

The gene calls are TRBV18 and TRBJ2-5; D perhaps matches TRBD2 (7 bases). The CDR3 is 14 amino acids. V was clipped by 6 bases and J by 3 bases, with 14 bases between them. Germline V gives CDR1 KGHSH, CDR2 LQKENI. CDR3 loop: CASSAGGRKETQYF. The CDR3 DNA sequence: TGTGCCAGCTCGGCCGGGGGGCGAAAAGAGACCCAGTACTTC.

The rearrangement joins TRBV4-1 to TRBJ1-5; TRBD1 matches at 8 bases. Germline V gene sequence: CDR1 MGHRA, CDR2 YSYEKL. The CDR3 is 15 amino acids. The V gene end was trimmed by 3 bases and the J gene end by 9 bases; junction bases not matched to a gene: 10. The CDR3 DNA sequence: TGCGCCAGCAGCCAGGAGACAGGGGCCCATCGGCCCCAGCATTTT. Residues: CASSQETGAHRPQHF.

The chain employs TRBV7-2 and TRBJ2-1, with 8 bases matching TRBD2. Germline assignment: CDR1 SGHTA and CDR2 FQGNSA. Trimming removed 4 bases from V and 8 bases from J; junction bases left unmatched: 7. This CDR3 has 14 amino acids. As DNA, the CDR3 is TGTGCCAGCAGCTCTACGTCGGGGGGGCATGAGCAGTTCTTC. The encoded protein is CASSSTSGGHEQFF.

This clonotype was picked up many times. This chain joins TRBV12-3 or TRBV12-4 and TRBJ2-7; 7 bases match TRBD2. The CDR3 runs 14 residues. V was pared by 10 bases and J by 7 bases, with 16 bases of the junction left unmatched. CDR3 bases: TGTGCCACCAAGGCTCTAGCGGAACTTCCAGAGCAGTACTTC. Its protein product is CATKALAELPEQYF.

J is TRBJ1-6 and V is TRBV12-3 or TRBV12-4; D gene uncertain. The V and J ends lost 6 bases and 12 bases respectively, with 15 bases between them. This CDR3 has 13 residues. CDR3 region: CASSPDRGGPLHF. In DNA form, the CDR3 reads TGTGCCAGCAGCCCAGACCGGGGAGGACCCCTCCACTTT.

This clonotype was detected ten times or more. The V call is TRBV5-1, the J call TRBJ2-3; D not certain. Germline-derived CDR1 and CDR2 are SGHRS and YFSETQ. V lost 0 bases and J lost 4, with 15 bases in between. CDR3 length: 16 amino acids. CDR3 in amino acids: CASSLALNSLADTQYF. The CDR3 region has the DNA TGCGCCAGCAGCTTGGCCCTGAACAGCTTGGCAGATACGCAGTATTTT.

The V gene is TRBV7-2, the J gene TRBJ2-2, with 8 bases lining up with TRBD1. The germline V gene encodes CDR1 SGHTA and CDR2 FQGNSA. This CDR3 is 16 amino acids long. After removal of 5 bases from V and 5 bases from J, the junction contained 10 bases not matched to a gene. As DNA, the CDR3 is TGTGCCAGCAGCCCGGACAGGGCCCTACTTACCGGGGAGCTGTTTTTT. Protein sequence: CASSPDRALLTGELFF.